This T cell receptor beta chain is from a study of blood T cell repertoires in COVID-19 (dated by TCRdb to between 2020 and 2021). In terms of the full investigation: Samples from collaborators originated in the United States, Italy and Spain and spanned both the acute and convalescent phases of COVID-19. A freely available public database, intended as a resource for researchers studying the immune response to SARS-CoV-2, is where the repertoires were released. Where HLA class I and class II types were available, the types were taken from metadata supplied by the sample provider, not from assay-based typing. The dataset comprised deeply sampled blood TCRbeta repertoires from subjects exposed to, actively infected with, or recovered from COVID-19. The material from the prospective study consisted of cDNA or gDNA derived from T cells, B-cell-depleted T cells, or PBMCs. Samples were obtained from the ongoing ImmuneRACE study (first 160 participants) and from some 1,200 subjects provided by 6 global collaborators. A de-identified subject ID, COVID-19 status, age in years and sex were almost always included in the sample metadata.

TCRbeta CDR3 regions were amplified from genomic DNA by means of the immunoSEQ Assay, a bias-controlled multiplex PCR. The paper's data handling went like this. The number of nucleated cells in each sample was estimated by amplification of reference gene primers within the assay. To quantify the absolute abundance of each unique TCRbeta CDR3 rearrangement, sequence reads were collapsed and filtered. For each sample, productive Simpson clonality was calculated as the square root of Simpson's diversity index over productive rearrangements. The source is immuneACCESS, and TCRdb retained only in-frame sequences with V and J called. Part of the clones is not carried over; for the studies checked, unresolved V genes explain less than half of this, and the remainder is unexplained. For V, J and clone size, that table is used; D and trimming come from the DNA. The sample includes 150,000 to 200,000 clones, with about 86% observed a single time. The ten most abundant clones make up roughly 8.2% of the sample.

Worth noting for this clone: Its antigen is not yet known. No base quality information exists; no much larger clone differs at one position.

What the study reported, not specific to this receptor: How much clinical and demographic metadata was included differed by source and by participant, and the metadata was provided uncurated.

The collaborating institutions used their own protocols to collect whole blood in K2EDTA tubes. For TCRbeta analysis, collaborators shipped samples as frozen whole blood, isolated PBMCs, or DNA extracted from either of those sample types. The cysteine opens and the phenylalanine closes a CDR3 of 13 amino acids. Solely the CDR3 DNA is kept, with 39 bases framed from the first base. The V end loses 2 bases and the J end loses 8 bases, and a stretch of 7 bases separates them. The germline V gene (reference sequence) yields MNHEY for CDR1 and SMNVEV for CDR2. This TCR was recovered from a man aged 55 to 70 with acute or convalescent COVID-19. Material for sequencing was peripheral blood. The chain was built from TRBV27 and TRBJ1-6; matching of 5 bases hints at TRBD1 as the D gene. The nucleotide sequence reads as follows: TGTGCCAGCAGTTTACTCAGGGATTCACCCCTCCACTTT. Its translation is CASSLLRDSPLHF.